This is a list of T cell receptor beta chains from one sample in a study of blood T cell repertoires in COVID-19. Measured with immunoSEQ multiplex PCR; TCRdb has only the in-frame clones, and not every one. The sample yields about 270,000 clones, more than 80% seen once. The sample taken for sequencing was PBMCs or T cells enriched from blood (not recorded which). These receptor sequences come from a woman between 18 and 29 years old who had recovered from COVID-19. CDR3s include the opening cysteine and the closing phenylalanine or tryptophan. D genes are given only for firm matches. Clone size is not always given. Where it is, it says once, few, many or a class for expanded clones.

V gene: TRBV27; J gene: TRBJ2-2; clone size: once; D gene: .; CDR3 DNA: TGTGCCAGCAGTCATCCAGAAAACACCGGGGAGCTGTTTTTT; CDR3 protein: CASSHPENTGELFF
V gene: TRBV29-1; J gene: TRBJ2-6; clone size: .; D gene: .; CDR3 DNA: TGCAGCGTTGATTACGGCTCTGGGGCCAACGTCCTGACTTTC; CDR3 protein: CSVDYGSGANVLTF
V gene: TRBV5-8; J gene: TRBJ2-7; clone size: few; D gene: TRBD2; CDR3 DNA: TGTGCCACCTCCGGGAGGTCGCCCCTCTCCTTC; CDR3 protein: CATSGRSPLSF
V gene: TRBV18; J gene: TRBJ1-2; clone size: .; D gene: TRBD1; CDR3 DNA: TGTGCCAGCTCACCAGAACGGGACAGGAGGTTTTCCGGAGGCTACACCTTC; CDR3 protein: CASSPERDRRFSGGYTF
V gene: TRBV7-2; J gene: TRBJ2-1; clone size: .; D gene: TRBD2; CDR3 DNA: TGTGCCAGCAGCTTAAGTGGCGGGGGGGCAAATGAGCAGTTCTTC; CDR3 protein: CASSLSGGGANEQFF
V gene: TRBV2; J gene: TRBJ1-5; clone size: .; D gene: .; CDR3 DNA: TGTGCCAGCAGTGAAAGGTACGGGGGTAGCAATCAGCCCCAGCATTTT; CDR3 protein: CASSERYGGSNQPQHF
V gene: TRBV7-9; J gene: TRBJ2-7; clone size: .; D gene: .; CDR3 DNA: TGTGCCAGCAGCCTCACAAGTGGGCCTTACGAGCAGTACTTC; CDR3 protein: CASSLTSGPYEQYF
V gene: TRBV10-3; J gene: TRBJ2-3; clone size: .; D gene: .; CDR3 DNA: TGTGCCATCAAAAACGCAGGGGACACGCAGTATTTT; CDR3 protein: CAIKNAGDTQYF
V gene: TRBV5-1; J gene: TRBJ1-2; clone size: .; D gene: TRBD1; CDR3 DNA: TGCGCCAGCAGCCTCGGGACAGGTTTGGATGGCTACACCTTC; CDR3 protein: CASSLGTGLDGYTF
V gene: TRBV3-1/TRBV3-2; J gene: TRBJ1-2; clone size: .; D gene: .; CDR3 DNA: TGTGCCAGCAGCCAGAACATCCGCTATGGCTACACCTTC; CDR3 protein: CASSQNIRYGYTF
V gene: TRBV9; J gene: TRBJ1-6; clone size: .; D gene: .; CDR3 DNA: TGTGCCAGCAGCGTATCAGACATTAATTCACCCCTCCACTTT; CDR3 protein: CASSVSDINSPLHF
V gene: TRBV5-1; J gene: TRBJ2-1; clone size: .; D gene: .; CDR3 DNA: TGCGCCAGCAGCTTGCGGCAGGGGGGCTACAATGAGCAGTTCTTC; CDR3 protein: CASSLRQGGYNEQFF
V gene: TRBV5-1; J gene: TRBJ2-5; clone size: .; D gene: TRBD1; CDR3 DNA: TGCGCCAGCTCCGCCGGGACAGTCAACCAAGAGACCCAGTACTTC; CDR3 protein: CASSAGTVNQETQYF
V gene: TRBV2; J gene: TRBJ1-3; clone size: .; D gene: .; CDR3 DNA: TGTGCCAGCTCCTACCCCCAGGGCACGGCTGGAAACACCATATATTTT; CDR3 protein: CASSYPQGTAGNTIYF
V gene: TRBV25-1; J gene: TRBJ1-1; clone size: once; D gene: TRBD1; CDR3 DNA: TGTGCCAGCAGGGGGACAGGGGGCAGGAACACTGAAGCTTTCTTT; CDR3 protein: CASRGTGGRNTEAFF
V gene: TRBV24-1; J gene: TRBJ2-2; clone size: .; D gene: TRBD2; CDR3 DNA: TGTGCCACCAGTGATTTCTCTAGGGAGGGTTCCGGGGAGCTGTTTTTT; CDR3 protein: CATSDFSREGSGELFF
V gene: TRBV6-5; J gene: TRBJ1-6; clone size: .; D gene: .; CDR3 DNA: TGTGCCAGCAGTCGCAACAGGGTTAGGGATTCACCCCTCCACTTT; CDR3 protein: CASSRNRVRDSPLHF
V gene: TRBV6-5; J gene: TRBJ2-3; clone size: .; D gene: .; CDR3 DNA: TGTGCCAGCAGTTACTCACAGCATGGGACAGATACGCAGTATTTT; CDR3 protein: CASSYSQHGTDTQYF
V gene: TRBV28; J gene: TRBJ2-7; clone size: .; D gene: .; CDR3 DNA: TGTGCCAGCAGTTCCCCGAGGGCGGGCTACGAGCAGTACTTC; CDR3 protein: CASSSPRAGYEQYF
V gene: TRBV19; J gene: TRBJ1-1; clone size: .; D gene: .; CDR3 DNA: TGTGCCAGTACCCTCAAGCGGAACACTGAAGCTTTCTTT; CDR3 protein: CASTLKRNTEAFF
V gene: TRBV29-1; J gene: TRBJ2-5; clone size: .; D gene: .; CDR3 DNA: TGCAGCGTTGAGCGTGGAGAGACCCAGTACTTC; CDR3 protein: CSVERGETQYF
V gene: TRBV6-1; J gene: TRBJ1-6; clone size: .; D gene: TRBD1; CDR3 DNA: TGTGCCAGCAGTGAATTGGCGTTGGGACAGGGGTTAAGTTCACCCCTCCACTTT; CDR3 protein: CASSELALGQGLSSPLHF
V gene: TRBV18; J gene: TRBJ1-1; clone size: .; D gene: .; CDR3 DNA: TGTGCCAGCTCTGTCCGACAGACTAACACTGAAGCTTTCTTT; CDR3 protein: CASSVRQTNTEAFF
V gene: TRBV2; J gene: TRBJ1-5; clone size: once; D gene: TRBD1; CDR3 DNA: TGTGCCAGCTCCGACAGGGGAGGGCAGCCCCAGCATTTT; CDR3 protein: CASSDRGGQPQHF
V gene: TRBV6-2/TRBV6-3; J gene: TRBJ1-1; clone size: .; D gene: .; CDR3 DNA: TGTGCCAGCAGTTACTCCCCATCAGGGGCCTACACTGAAGCTTTCTTT; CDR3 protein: CASSYSPSGAYTEAFF
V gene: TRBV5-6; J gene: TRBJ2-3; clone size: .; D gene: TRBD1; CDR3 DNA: TGTGCCAGCAGCGCCGGACAGGGGTTGACAGATACGCAGTATTTT; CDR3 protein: CASSAGQGLTDTQYF
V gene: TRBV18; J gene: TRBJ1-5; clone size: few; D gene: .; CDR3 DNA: TGTGCCAGCTCACCGGCAGGGGACGGCAATCAGCCCCAGCATTTT; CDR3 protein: CASSPAGDGNQPQHF
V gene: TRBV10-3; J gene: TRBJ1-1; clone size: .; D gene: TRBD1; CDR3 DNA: TGTGCCACTGGGGACAGCATGAACACTGAAGCTTTCTTT; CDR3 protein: CATGDSMNTEAFF
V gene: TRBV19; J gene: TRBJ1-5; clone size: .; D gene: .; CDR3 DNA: TGTGCCAGTAGTAGTTGGGACACAAATCAGCCCCAGCATTTT; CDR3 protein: CASSSWDTNQPQHF
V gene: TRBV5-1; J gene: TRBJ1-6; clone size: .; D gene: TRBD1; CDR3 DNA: TGCGCCAGCAGCGTGGAGACAGGGCCACCCCTCCACTTT; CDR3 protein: CASSVETGPPLHF
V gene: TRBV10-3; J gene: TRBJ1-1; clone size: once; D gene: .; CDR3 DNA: TGTGCCACCAATAAAGAGGCCCGGACTGAAGCTTTCTTT; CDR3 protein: CATNKEARTEAFF
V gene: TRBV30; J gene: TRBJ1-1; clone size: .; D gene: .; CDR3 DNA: TGTGCCTGGAGTGTAGGGGTCTACAACACTGAAGCTTTCTTT; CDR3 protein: CAWSVGVYNTEAFF
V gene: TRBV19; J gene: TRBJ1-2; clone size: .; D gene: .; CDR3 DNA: TGTGCCGCAGCCCAACTCGGGTCTGGCTACACCTTC; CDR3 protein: CAAAQLGSGYTF
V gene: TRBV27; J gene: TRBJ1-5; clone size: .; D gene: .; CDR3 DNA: TGTGCCAGCAGTCAGAACAGTATTCGTCAGCCCCAGCATTTT; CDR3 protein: CASSQNSIRQPQHF
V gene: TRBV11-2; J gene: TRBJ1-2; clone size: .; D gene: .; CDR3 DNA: TGTGCCAGCAGCTTGGACAGATATGGCTACACCTTC; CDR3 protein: CASSLDRYGYTF
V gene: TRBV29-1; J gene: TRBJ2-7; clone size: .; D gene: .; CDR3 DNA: TGCAGCGTTGAGAGTCTGACCTACGAGCAGTACTTC; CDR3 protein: CSVESLTYEQYF
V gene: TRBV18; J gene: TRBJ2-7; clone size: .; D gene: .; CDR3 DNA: TGTGCCAGCTCACATTCCACCACGGGTTTCCCCTCCAACGAGCAGTACTTC; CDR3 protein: CASSHSTTGFPSNEQYF
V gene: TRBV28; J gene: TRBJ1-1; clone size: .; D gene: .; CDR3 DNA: TGTGCCAGCAGTTTTAGACTGGAGGAAGCTTTCTTT; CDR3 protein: CASSFRLEEAFF
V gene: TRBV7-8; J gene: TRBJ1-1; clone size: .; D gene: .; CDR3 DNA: TGTGCCAGCAGCTTTCCGGGATTAATGGCTTTCTTT; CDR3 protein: CASSFPGLMAFF
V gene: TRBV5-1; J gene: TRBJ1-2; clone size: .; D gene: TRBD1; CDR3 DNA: TGCGCCAGCACTGAGACAGGGTTTAACTATGGCTACACCTTC; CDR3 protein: CASTETGFNYGYTF
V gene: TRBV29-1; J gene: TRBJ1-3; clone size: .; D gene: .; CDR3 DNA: TGCAGCGTTGAACGAGGCCGTCAGGGGCATCTCCCCGCAAACACCATATATTTT; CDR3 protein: CSVERGRQGHLPANTIYF
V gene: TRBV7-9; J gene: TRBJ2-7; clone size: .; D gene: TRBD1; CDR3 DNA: TGTGCCAGCAGCTTGGATGACAGGGCTTCCCTCGAGCAGTACTTC; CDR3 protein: CASSLDDRASLEQYF
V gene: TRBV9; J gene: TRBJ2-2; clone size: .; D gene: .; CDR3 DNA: TGTGCCAGCAGCCCTTACACCGGGGAGCTGTTTTTT; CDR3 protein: CASSPYTGELFF
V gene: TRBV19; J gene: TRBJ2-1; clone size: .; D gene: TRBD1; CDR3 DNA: TGTGCCAGTAGTAGACAGGGGCCTCAGTCCTACAATGAGCAGTTCTTC; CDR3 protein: CASSRQGPQSYNEQFF
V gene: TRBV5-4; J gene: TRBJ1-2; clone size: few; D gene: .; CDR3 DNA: TGTGCCAGCAGCTTGAAGCCGGACTATGGCTACACCTTC; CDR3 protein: CASSLKPDYGYTF
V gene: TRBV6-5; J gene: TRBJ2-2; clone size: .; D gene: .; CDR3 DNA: TGTGCCAGCAGTCTTGACTTGAACACCGGGGAGCTGTTTTTT; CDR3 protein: CASSLDLNTGELFF
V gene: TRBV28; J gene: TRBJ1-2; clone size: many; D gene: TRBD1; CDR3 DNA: TGTGCCAGCAGTACGGTGGGGAGAACAGGGGTTAACTATGGCTACACCTTC; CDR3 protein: CASSTVGRTGVNYGYTF
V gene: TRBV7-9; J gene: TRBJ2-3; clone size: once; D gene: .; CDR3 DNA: TGTGCCAGCAGCGTAAGCACAGATACGCAGTATTTT; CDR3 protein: CASSVSTDTQYF
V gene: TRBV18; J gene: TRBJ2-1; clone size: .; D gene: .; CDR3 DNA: TGTGCCAGCTCACCACCGCCACAGACCTACAATGAGCAGTTCTTC; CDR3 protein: CASSPPPQTYNEQFF
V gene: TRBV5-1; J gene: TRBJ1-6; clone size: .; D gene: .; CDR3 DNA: TGCGCCAGCGGGACCGGACAGTTTAATTCACCCCTCCACTTT; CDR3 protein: CASGTGQFNSPLHF